The clone carrying this TCR beta chain has only one observation. Its target is not known. V lost 7 bases to trimming and J lost 7 bases, with 14 bases between them. CDR1 and CDR2 (germline): LNHDA, SQIVND (reference sequence). The CDR3 extends over 12 amino acids. The data were taken from a study of radiation and T cells in renal cell carcinoma. Time point noted: blood 4 weeks post-SBRT, at nephrectomy. Treatment here: 15 Gy SBRT to primary tumor, nephrectomy 4 weeks later. The tumor was a clear cell renal cell carcinoma. Method: immunoSEQ multiplex PCR; TCRdb's copy keeps in-frame clones and lacks some. The table records roughly 170,000 clones, about 88% of them present only once. General study points: Without pretreatment biopsies, baseline tumor clonotype presence was undetermined.

Sequences were derived from blood, sampled from a patient whose treatment included radiotherapy and nephrectomy. This clonotype was sampled from a woman aged 50 to 60 with renal cell carcinoma. V usage is TRBV19 and J usage is TRBJ2-7, with D tentatively TRBD1 or TRBD2 (6 bases each). In nucleotides, the CDR3 is TGTGCCAGTAACGACAGGCGGGGAGAGCAGTACTTC. Protein sequence: CASNDRRGEQYF.